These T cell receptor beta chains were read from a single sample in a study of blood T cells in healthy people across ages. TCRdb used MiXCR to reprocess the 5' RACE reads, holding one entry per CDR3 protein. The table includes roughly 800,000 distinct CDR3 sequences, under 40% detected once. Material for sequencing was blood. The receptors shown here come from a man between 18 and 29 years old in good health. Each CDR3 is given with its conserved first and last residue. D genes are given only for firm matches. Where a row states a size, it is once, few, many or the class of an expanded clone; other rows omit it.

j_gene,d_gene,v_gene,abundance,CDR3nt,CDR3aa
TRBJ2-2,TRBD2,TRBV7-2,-,TGTGCCAGCAGCGTACAGAGCGGGAAGCTGTTTTTT,CASSVQSGKLFF
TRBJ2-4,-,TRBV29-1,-,TGCAGCGTTGAAAGGGCTCACTTACGGTACTTC,CSVERAHLRYF
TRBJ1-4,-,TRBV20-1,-,TGCAGTGCTAGAGATAATCGGGCAGGAGGTGCAACTAATGAAAAACTGTTTTTT,CSARDNRAGGATNEKLFF
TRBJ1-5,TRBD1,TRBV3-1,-,TGTGCCAGCAGCCCTATGGACAGGGGCCAGCCCCAGCATTTT,CASSPMDRGQPQHF
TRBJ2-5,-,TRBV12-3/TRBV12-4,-,TGTGCCAGCAGTTTGGACAGCCTCGGAGGTCAAGAGACCCAGTACTTC,CASSLDSLGGQETQYF
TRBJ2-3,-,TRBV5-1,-,TGCGCCAGCAGCCGGAACCCGGGTCCGGTTGAAAATACGCAGTATTTT,CASSRNPGPVENTQYF
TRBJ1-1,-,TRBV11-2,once,TGTGCCAGCAGCTTAGATTGGGGAGACACTGAACCTTTCTTT,CASSLDWGDTEPFF
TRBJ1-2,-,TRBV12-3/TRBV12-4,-,TGTGCCACCACAGTTGGAAACTATGGCTACACCTTC,CATTVGNYGYTF
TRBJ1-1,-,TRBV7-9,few,TGTGCCAGCAGCTCTGGGGCAGGGAGGACTGAAGCTTTCTTT,CASSSGAGRTEAFF
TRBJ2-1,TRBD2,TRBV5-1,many,TGCGCCAGCAGCTTGGAACTAGCGGGTTACAATGAGCAGTTCTTC,CASSLELAGYNEQFF
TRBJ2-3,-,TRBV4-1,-,TGCGCCGGCAGCTTCACGGGCAGGCCAGGAAAAAACACAGATACGCAGTATTTT,CAGSFTGRPGKNTDTQYF
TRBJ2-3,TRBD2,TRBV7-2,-,TGTGCCAGCAGCTCCGGACTAGCGGTAGATACGCAGTATTTT,CASSSGLAVDTQYF
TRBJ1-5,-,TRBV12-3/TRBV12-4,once,TGTGCCAGCAGTTTCGGGGAGGGCTGGCAGCCCCAGCATTTT,CASSFGEGWQPQHF
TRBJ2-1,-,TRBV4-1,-,TGCGCCAGCAGCCAAGCGATTAGCAATGAGCAGTTCTTC,CASSQAISNEQFF
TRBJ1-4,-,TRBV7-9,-,TGTGCCAGCAGCGGGGATTTGGGAGCAACTAATGAAAAACTGTTTTTT,CASSGDLGATNEKLFF
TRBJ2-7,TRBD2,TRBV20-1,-,TGCAGTGCCCCGAAACTAGCGGGCGGCTACGAGCAGTACTTC,CSAPKLAGGYEQYF